The 20 T cell receptor beta chains in this list originate from one sample, sequenced in a study of Ad26.COV2.S vaccination and SARS-CoV-2 variants. Repertoires were generated with immunoSEQ multiplex PCR, while TCRdb's copy carries only in-frame clones and drops some. In the table there are over 450,000 clones, about nine tenths of which are singletons. Treatment here: over 15 received Ad26.COV2.S at low or high dose, single or two shots; roughly five received placebo; per-sample allocation not given. Specimen acquisition occurred on day 63 following the initial vaccine or placebo injection. Sequences were derived from peripheral blood, sampled in a trial of Ad26.COV2.S vaccine versus placebo. All receptors derive from a person between 18 and 65 years old who received the Ad26.COV2.S COVID-19 vaccine or a placebo.

V gene TRBV7-9 combines with J gene TRBJ1-1; 7 nucleotides agree with TRBD1. With 2 bases clipped from V and 0 bases from J, the junction kept 3 bases outside the gene matches. The germline gives CDR1 SEHNR, CDR2 FQNEAQ (reference sequence). The CDR3 totals 15 residues. The DNA for the CDR3 is TGTGCCAGCAGCTTATCCGGGACAGTGAACACTGAAGCTTTCTTT. This sequence encodes CASSLSGTVNTEAFF.

The rearrangement joins TRBV2 to TRBJ1-5; D is uncertain. Germline V gene data show CDR1 as SNHLY and CDR2 as FYNNEI. V gave up 0 bases and J gave up 4 bases, with 4 bases separating them. This CDR3 is built from 13 residues. This CDR3 reads CASSEASNQPQHF. The CDR3 DNA reads as TGTGCCAGCAGTGAAGCTAGTAATCAGCCCCAGCATTTT.

This clone is a singleton in its sample. At the DNA level, this CDR3 is encoded by other sequences in the same sample as well. The rearrangement links TRBV6-5 to TRBJ1-2; D not resolved. CDR1 MNHEY and CDR2 SVGAGI come from the germline V gene. V was trimmed by 6 bases and J by 2 bases, leaving 4 bases between them. The CDR3 sequence is 11 residues long. The DNA of the CDR3 is TGTGCCAGCAGGGGGAACTATGGCTACACCTTC. Protein sequence: CASRGNYGYTF.

The chain employs TRBV7-9 and TRBJ2-1, with 9 bases identical to TRBD2. The V gene's germline CDR1 is SEHNR and CDR2 FQNEAQ (reference sequence). The J segment lost 4 bases and the V segment lost 9 bases, leaving 4 bases of the junction unmatched. The CDR3 loop spans 13 amino acids. The CDR3 loop is CARSSGTYNEQFF. In DNA, the CDR3 is TGTGCCAGATCTAGCGGGACGTACAATGAGCAGTTCTTC.

This clone was detected only a few times. V and J are TRBV6-6 and TRBJ2-7, with 9 bases matching TRBD1. The germline V gene encodes CDR1 MNHNY and CDR2 SVGAGI (reference sequence). The CDR3 runs to 14 residues. Trimming took 6 bases from V and 2 from J; bases not matched to a gene: 5. The CDR3 DNA sequence: TGTGCCAGCAGGACACAGGGGGCGGCCTACGAGCAGTACTTC. Translation: CASRTQGAAYEQYF.

This clone has only one observation. For the CDR3, the DNA is TGTGCCAGCAGCCAAGATGGGGGGGTCGGCTATGGCTACACCTTC. Amino acids: CASSQDGGVGYGYTF. The V and J genes are TRBV14 and TRBJ1-2, with a tentative D call TRBD1 (5 bases). This CDR3 comprises 15 residues. Germline V CDR1 and CDR2: SGHDN, FVKESK. Trimming stripped 0 bases from V and 4 bases from J, with 12 bases between. Filled out from reference TRBV14 and TRBJ1-2, the complete variable domain reads EAGVTQFPSHSVIEKGQTVTLRCDPISGHDNLYWYRRVMGKEIKFLLHFVKESKQDESGMPNNRFLAERTGGTYSTLKVQPAELEDSGVYFCASSQDGGVGYGYTFGSGTRLTVV.

V is TRBV28 and J is TRBJ1-1, with D hard to call. Trimming cost V 6 bases and J 3 bases, with 11 bases left between them. Germline lookup yields CDR1 MDHEN and CDR2 SYDVKM. CDR3 length equals 13 residues. CDR3: CASRRASHTEAFF. The CDR3 DNA reads as TGTGCCAGCAGACGGGCCTCGCACACTGAAGCTTTCTTT.

The chain has TRBV27 and TRBJ1-5, with a possible D match to TRBD1 (5 bases). This CDR3 has 18 residues. Germline V gene sequence: CDR1 MNHEY, CDR2 SMNVEV (reference sequence). The V gene lost 2 bases and the J gene lost 0 bases, with 17 bases spanning the gap. DNA for the CDR3: TGTGCCAGCAGTTTAGACCAGGGTCAGACCCATAGCAATCAGCCCCAGCATTTT. Protein: CASSLDQGQTHSNQPQHF.

CDR3 nucleotides: TGTGCCAGCAGTTTCGACACAGGGGCAGATACGCAGTATTTT. It specifies CASSFDTGADTQYF. This chain uses TRBV6-5 with TRBJ2-3, with 7 nucleotides matching TRBD1. The CDR3 extends over 14 amino acids. Germline CDR1 MNHEY, CDR2 SVGAGI. J gave up 4 bases and V 4 bases, and 5 bases lay outside the gene matches.

The V and J genes are TRBV11-2 and TRBJ2-7; TRBD2 agrees at 7 bases. V was pared by 1 base and J by 3 bases, with 3 bases of the junction left unmatched. The germline gives CDR1 SGHAT, CDR2 FQNNGV. The CDR3 has 14 amino acids. Here the CDR3 DNA reads TGTGCCAGCAGCTTAGGGGGCGGGAGCTACGAGCAGTACTTC. It specifies CASSLGGGSYEQYF.

This clone has a single count. The chain has TRBV6-2 or TRBV6-3 and TRBJ2-1; 8 nucleotides align to TRBD2. CDR1 is MNHEY, CDR2 SVGEGT, per germline. The V and J ends lost 2 bases and 12 bases, in that order; junction bases with no gene match: 0. The CDR3 spans 11 residues. CDR3 protein: CASSYGLAQFF. As DNA, the CDR3 is TGTGCCAGCAGTTACGGACTAGCGCAGTTCTTC.

The chain joins TRBV25-1 to TRBJ1-5; D call uncertain. The CDR3 is 12 amino acids. V was pared by 5 bases and J by 2 bases, with 4 bases between. Looked up from germline, CDR1 is MGHDK and CDR2 is SYGVNS. CDR3 DNA sequence: TGTGCCAGCAGTATGGGCAATCAGCCCCAGCATTTT. Protein sequence: CASSMGNQPQHF.

Only a few counts were recorded for this clone. The chain combines TRBV7-9 with TRBJ2-1; no definite D call. Germline V gene data show CDR1 as SEHNR and CDR2 as FQNEAQ (reference sequence). The V end lost 5 bases, the J end lost 2 bases, and 13 bases lay between the germline ends. CDR3 size: 15 residues. This chain's CDR3 is CASSPPSFAYNEQFF. CDR3 DNA: TGTGCCAGCAGCCCGCCCAGTTTTGCCTACAATGAGCAGTTCTTC.

The chain is built from TRBV6-5 and TRBJ2-1; D is unresolved. Per the germline V gene, CDR1 is MNHEY and CDR2 is SVGAGI. Trimming shortened V by 7 bases and J by 4 bases, and 17 bases separated the two germline ends. The CDR3 runs 15 residues. The CDR3 DNA follows: TGTGCCAGCATCCCCGGCGGAAAGACATACAATGAGCAGTTCTTC. Protein sequence: CASIPGGKTYNEQFF.

V is TRBV6-2 or TRBV6-3 and J is TRBJ1-6; 12 bases fit TRBD1. The CDR3 runs 19 residues. CDR1 is MNHEY, CDR2 SVGEGT, per germline. V was pared by 0 bases and J by 7 bases, with 10 bases of the junction left unmatched. In nucleotides, the CDR3 is TGTGCCAGCAGTTACTCCGGGCCGGGACAGGGGGCTAAGAATTCACCCCTCCACTTT. It translates to CASSYSGPGQGAKNSPLHF.

The V gene is TRBV30, the J gene TRBJ1-1; TRBD1 is a possible D gene (5 bases). The germline gives CDR1 GTSNPN, CDR2 SVGIG (reference sequence). The CDR3 contains 11 residues. Trimming stripped 8 bases from V and 3 bases from J, with 10 bases between. The CDR3 here is CASRGDTEAFF. CDR3 DNA: TGTGCCAGCCGGGGCGACACTGAAGCTTTCTTT.

V gene TRBV7-8 combines with J gene TRBJ1-5; tentative D call: TRBD1 (6 bases). The V gene's germline CDR1 is SGHVS and CDR2 FQNEAQ. The CDR3 sequence is 18 residues long. Trimming cost V 5 bases and J 2 bases, with 22 bases left between them. CDR3 DNA: TGTGCCAGCAGCGCACGACCCCAGGGGACTTGGGGCAATCAGCCCCAGCATTTT. It translates to CASSARPQGTWGNQPQHF.

The genes are TRBV3-1 (or the pseudogene TRBV3-2) and TRBJ2-5, with 13 positions matching TRBD2. The CDR3 runs 16 residues. Germline V gene sequence: CDR1 LGHDT, CDR2 YNNKEL (reference sequence). The V and J ends lost 3 bases and 4 bases, in that order; junction bases with no gene match: 5. CDR3 loop: CASSHGLAGVSETQYF. The CDR3 DNA follows: TGTGCCAGCAGCCATGGACTAGCGGGAGTTTCAGAGACCCAGTACTTC.

This clone appeared a few times. A junction end diverges from the germline sequence, so it may reflect a read error. J is TRBJ1-6 and V is TRBV28; TRBD1 agrees at 11 bases. The CDR3 sequence is 11 residues long. The germline CDR1 and CDR2 sequences are MDHEN and SYDVKM. CDR3 DNA sequence: TGTGCCAGCAGTTCGCGGGACAGGGGGACTTTT. It specifies CASSSRDRGTF.

The chain links TRBV7-8 to TRBJ2-7; D gene uncertain. Trimming took 2 bases from V and 1 from J, leaving 6 bases between them. Germline loops: CDR1 SGHVS, CDR2 FQNEAQ. This CDR3 has 13 amino acids. The CDR3: CASSLRKSYEQYF. DNA of the CDR3: TGTGCCAGCAGCTTACGGAAATCCTACGAGCAGTACTTC.